This T cell receptor beta chain stems from a study of blood T cell repertoires in COVID-19. Assay used: immunoSEQ multiplex PCR; TCRdb lists only in-frame clones, some missing. Among a few hundred thousand clones listed, less than 85% were seen once. CDR3 length equals 16 residues. CDR1 is MNHNS, CDR2 SASEGT, per germline. J lost 9 bases, V lost 2 bases, and 12 bases had no gene match. The receptor was isolated from a man between 60 and 75 years old who had recovered from COVID-19. Sequencing was done on a sample of peripheral blood. The chain uses TRBV6-1 and TRBJ1-5; 8 bases are shared with TRBD1. CDR3 region: CASSEFGTGALRPQHF. In DNA form, the CDR3 reads TGTGCCAGCAGTGAATTCGGGACAGGAGCCCTCCGGCCCCAGCATTTT.